The 32 T cell receptor beta chains given below trace back to one sample, sequenced in a study of blood T cell repertoires in COVID-19 (dated by TCRdb to the early 2020s). Preparation of the library involved the immunoSEQ multiplex PCR assay. TCRdb carries this immuneACCESS record with in-frame sequences only. Its versions omit some clonotypes, under half of them owing to an unresolved V gene in the studies checked, with the rest unexplained. This sample comprises about 170,000 clones, roughly 93% of them detected only once. Clones ranked in the top ten supply about 5.3% of the sample. Sequenced material: peripheral blood. All receptors come from a young man with COVID-19, enrolled during active disease.

Remarks on this clone: A junction end diverges from the germline sequence, so it may reflect a read error. The rearrangement joins TRBV6-6 to TRBJ1-4; D is possibly TRBD1 (5 bases). CDR3 size: 13 residues. The germline CDR1 and CDR2 sequences are MNHNY and SVGAGI (reference sequence). Here the CDR3 DNA reads TGTGCCACCTTTCTTCAGGGTGGGGAAAAACTGCTTTTT. It is translated as CATFLQGGEKLLF.

V gene TRBV19 combines with J gene TRBJ2-1; TRBD2 matches at 7 bases. The CDR3 covers 15 residues. The germline V gene has CDR1 LNHDA and CDR2 SQIVND (reference sequence). Losses at the gene ends were 6 bases for V and 0 bases for J; bases not matched to a gene: 5. The CDR3 DNA reads as TGTGCCAGTAGCCCTAGCGGTAGCTCCTACAATGAGCAGTTCTTC. Residues: CASSPSGSSYNEQFF.

The V and J genes are TRBV7-2 and TRBJ1-5; TRBD1 is a possible D gene (5 bases). The V end was cut by 0 bases, the J end by 7 bases, with 13 bases between. From germline, CDR1 is SGHTA and CDR2 FQGNSA. The CDR3 has 15 amino acids. The CDR3 loop is CASSLAGGKSQPQHF. DNA for the CDR3: TGTGCCAGCAGCTTAGCGGGGGGGAAGTCCCAGCCCCAGCATTTT.

This chain connects TRBV7-9 to TRBJ2-7; 10 nucleotides line up with TRBD1. This CDR3 is built from 14 residues. Unmatched junction bases numbered 5, after V lost 1 base and J lost 8 bases. CDR1 is SEHNR, CDR2 FQNEAQ, per germline (reference sequence). CDR3 bases: TGTGCCAGCAGCTTAGAACCGGGACAGGGGAAGCAGTACTTC. Translating gives CASSLEPGQGKQYF.

The chain employs TRBV29-1 and TRBJ1-5; a weak D match, TRBD1 (6 bases). This CDR3 has 15 residues. V lost 5 bases and J 0 bases, leaving 14 bases between the germline ends. Germline assignment: CDR1 SQVTM and CDR2 ANQGSEA. The chain's CDR3 is CSVSTGNYSNQPQHF. Here the CDR3 DNA reads TGCAGCGTTTCGACAGGCAATTATAGCAATCAGCCCCAGCATTTT.

The chain is built from TRBV19 and TRBJ2-2; TRBD2 agrees at 15 bases. V gave up 5 bases and J gave up 3 bases; unmatched junction bases: 7. Germline CDR1 is LNHDA and CDR2 is SQIVND (reference sequence). This CDR3 comprises 18 residues. In nucleotides, the CDR3 is TGTGCCAGTAGTTCTTGGGGACTAGCGGGAGGCGACACCGGGGAGCTGTTTTTT. This translates into CASSSWGLAGGDTGELFF. Full variable domain (missing parts from reference TRBV19 and TRBJ2-2): DGGITQSPKYLFRKEGQNVTLSCEQNLNHDAMYWYRQDPGQGLRLIYYSQIVNDFQKGDIAEGYSVSREKKESFPLTVTSAQKNPTAFYLCASSSWGLAGGDTGELFFGEGSRLTVL.

This clone occurred once. The gene calls are TRBV28 and TRBJ2-7, with D perhaps matching TRBD1 (6 bases). Per germline, CDR1 MDHEN and CDR2 SYDVKM. Between the trimmed V and J ends, which lost 1 base and 2 bases, there was a span of 9 bases. CDR3 length equals 14 residues. Written as DNA, the CDR3 is TGTGCCAGCAGTTTATTAGAGGGGGCCTACGAGCAGTACTTC. Its translation: CASSLLEGAYEQYF.

V is TRBV7-7 and J is TRBJ2-5; 10 nucleotides agree with TRBD1. The CDR3 sequence is 14 residues long. Germline V gene lookup returns CDR1 SSHAT and CDR2 FNYEAQ (reference sequence). V lost 2 bases, J lost 5 bases, and 2 bases stayed unmatched. This chain's CDR3 is CASSLMGQGETQYF. DNA of the CDR3: TGTGCCAGCAGCTTAATGGGACAGGGGGAGACCCAGTACTTC. Filled out from reference TRBV7-7 and TRBJ2-5, the complete variable domain reads GAGVSQSPRYKVTKRGQDVTLRCDPISSHATLYWYQQALGQGPEFLTYFNYEAQPDKSGLPSDRFSAERPEGSISTLTIQRTEQRDSAMYRCASSLMGQGETQYFGPGTRLLVL.

V usage is TRBV2 and J usage is TRBJ1-6; TRBD1 matches at 7 bases. From germline, CDR1 is SNHLY and CDR2 FYNNEI. The trim removed 9 bases at V and 7 bases at J, leaving 6 bases unmatched. CDR3 length equals 13 residues. CDR3 DNA sequence: TGTGCCAGTGGACCAGGGGGGAATTCACCCCTCCACTTT. Protein: CASGPGGNSPLHF. Using reference TRBV2 and TRBJ1-6 for the parts outside the CDR3, the full variable domain is EPEVTQTPSHQVTQMGQEVILRCVPISNHLYFYWYRQILGQKVEFLVSFYNNEISEKSEIFDDQFSVERPDGSNFTLKIRSTKLEDSAMYFCASGPGGNSPLHFGNGTRLTVT.

The chain carries TRBV28 and TRBJ1-5; the D is unclear. In germline, CDR1 is MDHEN, CDR2 SYDVKM. The CDR3 has 14 amino acids. Trimming cost V 3 bases and J 0 bases, with 6 bases left between them. CDR3 sequence: CASSFAYSNQPQHF. The CDR3 DNA sequence: TGTGCCAGCAGTTTTGCCTATAGCAATCAGCCCCAGCATTTT.

The chain joins TRBV6-2 or TRBV6-3 to TRBJ1-5, with TRBD1 identical over 9 bases. The trim removed 6 bases at V and 7 bases at J, leaving 10 bases unmatched. The CDR3 is made up of 15 amino acids. Germline V gene data show CDR1 as MNHEY and CDR2 as SVGEGT. CDR3 region: CASSPLQGARQPQHF. The CDR3 DNA follows: TGTGCCAGCAGCCCACTACAGGGGGCTAGGCAGCCCCAGCATTTT.

The chain carries TRBV4-3 and TRBJ1-1, with a tentative D call TRBD1 (5 bases). The length of the CDR3 is 14 residues. V was cut by 3 bases and J by 1 base, with 9 bases left in between. The germline V gene encodes CDR1 LGHNA and CDR2 YSLEER. The CDR3 loop reads CASSQGLANTEAFF. The CDR3 DNA reads TGCGCCAGCAGCCAGGGACTTGCGAACACTGAAGCTTTCTTT.

This clone occurred once. J is TRBJ1-3 and V is TRBV5-5; possibly TRBD1 for D (5 bases). V dropped 4 bases and J dropped 0 bases, with 11 bases sitting between them. Germline values: CDR1 SGHKS, CDR2 YYEKEE (reference sequence). The CDR3 has 15 residues. CDR3 nucleotides: TGTGCCAGCAGCCCACCGACAGACTCTGGAAACACCATATATTTT. It is translated as CASSPPTDSGNTIYF.

The J gene is TRBJ2-4, the V gene TRBV29-1; D remains unclear. Germline V gives CDR1 SQVTM, CDR2 ANQGSEA. The CDR3 covers 11 residues. V was shortened by 2 bases and J by 6 bases, with 5 bases between the two germline ends. The CDR3 is CSVESGNIQYF. The CDR3 bases are TGCAGCGTTGAATCAGGAAACATTCAGTACTTC.

The gene calls are TRBV27 and TRBJ2-6, with unresolved D. Germline V gene lookup returns CDR1 MNHEY and CDR2 SMNVEV (reference sequence). V lost 4 bases to trimming and J lost 0 bases, with 7 bases between them. The CDR3 sequence is 15 residues long. The DNA of the CDR3 is TGTGCCAGCAGTTCACAGCTCTCTGGGGCCAACGTCCTGACTTTC. Its protein is CASSSQLSGANVLTF.

This rearrangement joins TRBV19 to TRBJ2-2; 7 bases agree with TRBD2. The CDR3 is 14 residues long. The V and J ends lost 8 bases and 7 bases, in that order; junction bases with no gene match: 10. Germline CDR1 and CDR2: LNHDA and SQIVND (reference sequence). The CDR3 DNA reads as TGTGCCAGTCAGACTAGCTCCTGGGTCGGGGAGCTGTTTTTT. Translated: CASQTSSWVGELFF.

This clone was observed a handful of times. This chain links TRBV11-3 with TRBJ2-7; D is perhaps TRBD2 (6 bases). The CDR3 runs to 15 residues. V lost 1 base and J lost 3, with 13 bases in between. CDR1 is SGHNT, CDR2 YENEEA, per germline. In DNA form, the CDR3 reads TGTGCCAGCAGCTTAGTGATAGCGGCAAACTACGAGCAGTACTTC. Its translation: CASSLVIAANYEQYF.

The chain has TRBV23-1 and TRBJ1-6; D is ambiguous. TRBV23-1 has ORF status, its function being uncertain. Trimming took 8 bases from V and 7 from J, leaving 15 bases between them. CDR3 size: 14 residues. Here the CDR3 reads CASCFGQQNSPLHF. The CDR3 coding sequence is TGCGCCAGCTGTTTTGGGCAGCAGAATTCACCCCTCCACTTT.

The rearrangement links TRBV11-2 to TRBJ1-5, with D possibly TRBD1 on 6 matching bases. From germline, CDR1 is SGHAT and CDR2 FQNNGV. CDR3 length: 14 residues. Trimming shortened V by 5 bases and J by 0 bases, and 8 bases separated the two germline ends. The CDR3 loop reads CASSRTDSNQPQHF. The CDR3 region has the DNA TGTGCCAGCAGCCGGACAGATAGCAATCAGCCCCAGCATTTT.

The chain has TRBV5-1 and TRBJ2-7; 9 bases line up with TRBD1. Germline V gives CDR1 SGHRS, CDR2 YFSETQ. Unmatched junction bases numbered 3, after V lost 3 bases and J lost 2 bases. The CDR3 sequence is 14 residues long. The CDR3 loop is CASSWTGVAYEQYF. In DNA, the CDR3 is TGCGCCAGCAGCTGGACAGGGGTGGCCTACGAGCAGTACTTC.

V and J are TRBV7-9 and TRBJ2-7; 7 nucleotides agree with TRBD2. The CDR3 is 15 amino acids. V dropped 4 bases and J dropped 2; count of bases not matched to a gene: 8. Germline assignment: CDR1 SEHNR and CDR2 FQNEAQ (reference sequence). The CDR3 loop reads CASSSAGTKAYEQYF. CDR3 nucleotide sequence: TGTGCCAGCAGCTCGGCCGGGACTAAAGCCTACGAGCAGTACTTC. Variable domain in full (rest from reference TRBV7-9 and TRBJ2-7): DTGVSQNPRHKITKRGQNVTFRCDPISEHNRLYWYRQTLGQGPEFLTYFQNEAQLEKSRLLSDRFSAERPKGSFSTLEIQRTEQGDSAMYLCASSSAGTKAYEQYFGPGTRLTVT.

The V call is TRBV28, the J call TRBJ2-7, with 9 bases matching TRBD1. Per the germline V gene, CDR1 is MDHEN and CDR2 is SYDVKM. The length of the CDR3 is 14 residues. V was clipped by 6 bases and J by 2 bases; unmatched bases: 5. CDR3 amino acids: CASSGQGLTYEQYF. In DNA, the CDR3 is TGTGCCAGCAGCGGACAGGGGCTTACCTACGAGCAGTACTTC.

Only one count was recorded for this clone. The DNA for the CDR3 is TGCAGCGTTGCTAGCGGGAGACAACTTGGCACAGATACGCAGTATTTT. Translation gives CSVASGRQLGTDTQYF. The chain links TRBV29-1 to TRBJ2-3, with 10 nucleotides matching TRBD2. In germline, CDR1 is SQVTM, CDR2 ANQGSEA. This CDR3 comprises 16 residues. V dropped 4 bases and J dropped 1; count of bases not matched to a gene: 8.

The chain employs TRBV6-2 or TRBV6-3 and TRBJ2-1; TRBD2 agrees at 9 bases. The CDR3 spans 20 residues. Trimming cost V 2 bases and J 4 bases; bases outside gene matches: 18. The V gene's germline CDR1 is MNHEY and CDR2 SVGEGT. CDR3 sequence reads: CASSYPGTSRRQTAYNEQFF. The CDR3, as DNA: TGTGCCAGCAGTTACCCAGGGACTAGCCGGCGACAAACAGCGTACAATGAGCAGTTCTTC.

This clone was observed once. CDR3 residues: CSVVLQAGTEAFF. Written as DNA, the CDR3 is TGCAGCGTTGTATTACAGGCGGGGACTGAAGCTTTCTTT. The genes are TRBV29-1 and TRBJ1-1; D is possibly TRBD1 (5 bases). V lost 4 bases and J 5 bases, leaving 14 bases between the germline ends. The germline V gene encodes CDR1 SQVTM and CDR2 ANQGSEA. The CDR3 has 13 amino acids.

This chain joins TRBV6-5 and TRBJ2-1; D not certain. V gave up 6 bases and J gave up 7 bases, with 7 bases separating them. The CDR3 loop spans 11 amino acids. Germline V lookup: CDR1 MNHEY, CDR2 SVGAGI. The chain's CDR3 is CASRWLNEQFF. In DNA, the CDR3 is TGTGCCAGCAGATGGCTGAATGAGCAGTTCTTC.

This clone has more than one count but fewer than ten. The chain is built from TRBV7-9 and TRBJ1-2; D might be TRBD1 (5 bases). The CDR3 loop spans 13 amino acids. The V and J ends lost 1 base and 4 bases respectively, with 7 bases between them. In germline, CDR1 is SEHNR, CDR2 FQNEAQ (reference sequence). The CDR3 sequence: CASSLVGAYGYTF. The CDR3 region has the DNA TGTGCCAGCAGCTTAGTAGGGGCCTATGGCTACACCTTC.

The chain is built from TRBV6-5 and TRBJ2-6; weak D call: TRBD2 (6 bases). CDR1 and CDR2 (germline): MNHEY, SVGAGI. The CDR3 is made up of 15 amino acids. V was clipped by 2 bases and J by 1 base, with 6 bases between them. The CDR3 coding sequence is TGTGCCAGCAGTTACGGGACTTCTGGGGCCAACGTCCTGACTTTC. Its protein product is CASSYGTSGANVLTF.

The chain joins TRBV19 to TRBJ2-1, with D hard to call. Germline V gene data show CDR1 as LNHDA and CDR2 as SQIVND (reference sequence). Trimming pared 1 base from V and 1 base from J, leaving 8 bases between. This CDR3 region has 15 residues. The CDR3, as DNA: TGTGCCAGTAGTATAGTAGGAGCTTCCTACAATGAGCAGTTCTTC. Protein sequence: CASSIVGASYNEQFF.

Only one count was recorded for this clone. V and J are TRBV5-4 and TRBJ2-1, with D uncertain. Trimming removed 0 bases at V and 10 bases at J, with 5 bases between. The CDR3 totals 11 residues. Per germline, CDR1 SGHNT and CDR2 YYREEE (reference sequence). CDR3 sequence: CASSLGREQFF. CDR3 DNA sequence: TGTGCCAGCAGCTTGGGGCGGGAGCAGTTCTTC.

This chain uses TRBV4-3 with TRBJ2-7, with 10 positions matching TRBD1. Germline CDR1 LGHNA, CDR2 YSLEER. Trimming removed 1 base from V and 6 bases from J; junction bases left unmatched: 3. This CDR3 has 14 amino acids. The CDR3 DNA reads TGCGCCAGCAGCCAAGTGACAGGGGGCCGCGAGCAGTACTTC. The encoded protein is CASSQVTGGREQYF.

The chain links TRBV3-1 (or the pseudogene TRBV3-2) to TRBJ1-2; 9 nucleotides match TRBD1. Looked up from germline, CDR1 is LGHDT and CDR2 is YNNKEL (reference sequence). V was pared by 0 bases and J by 6 bases, with 14 bases of the junction left unmatched. This CDR3 contains 18 residues. The DNA for the CDR3 is TGTGCCAGCAGCCAAGATCAGGGACAGGGCCTCCGAAAAGATGGCTACACCTTC. Its protein product is CASSQDQGQGLRKDGYTF.